The 17 T cell receptor beta chains given below trace back to one sample, sequenced in a study of blood T cells in healthy people across ages. Then a second PCR, running roughly 7 to 11 cycles, was carried out with a sample-barcoded 5' primer and a J-beta primer mix. MiXCR, applied by TCRdb to the 5' RACE reads, yields one record per CDR3 protein. Among roughly 1,000,000 distinct CDR3 sequences listed, approximately 25% were seen once. These data were also filed under a second study, of T cells of mothers and their children.

The source material was blood. The receptors shown here come from a girl aged 2-9 years in good health.

The rearrangement uses TRBV11-1 and TRBJ2-7; D not resolved. Germline V gene sequence: CDR1 SGHAT, CDR2 FQDESV (reference sequence). CDR3 length: 8 amino acids. CDR3 sequence reads: CASLMLGV. CDR3 DNA sequence: TGTGCCAGCCTGATGTTAGGTGTC.

This chain links TRBV6-1 with TRBJ2-3, with 7 bases lining up with TRBD2. CDR3 size: 15 residues. In germline, CDR1 is MNHNS, CDR2 SASEGT. Trimming at V came to 0 bases and at J to 2 bases, leaving 2 bases not matched to a gene. CDR3 loop: CASSEALAATDTQYF. CDR3 bases: TGTGCCAGCAGTGAAGCGCTAGCGGCCACAGATACGCAGTATTTT.

The rearrangement links TRBV7-2 to TRBJ2-7, with 10 bases that match TRBD2. Germline CDR1 and CDR2: SGHTA and FQGNSA. V shed 2 bases and J 7 bases; nucleotides not matched to a gene: 8. The CDR3 is 15 residues long. The CDR3 DNA reads TGTGCCAGCAGCTTACTAGCGGGGGTAACGAGTGAGCAGTACTTC. Its translation: CASSLLAGVTSEQYF.

This CDR3 reads CASKVGTSQETQYF. CDR3 sequence (DNA): TGTGCCAGCAAGGTGGGGACAAGCCAAGAGACCCAGTACTTC. The chain carries TRBV7-9 and TRBJ2-5, with D perhaps matching TRBD1 (6 bases). The V gene's germline CDR1 is SEHNR and CDR2 FQNEAQ (reference sequence). Deletions cut 7 bases from V and 1 base from J, with 13 bases between. The CDR3 is made up of 14 amino acids.

This clonotype was observed at least ten times. The V gene is TRBV7-2, the J gene TRBJ2-7, with 7 bases that match TRBD2. The CDR3 is 13 residues long. CDR1 and CDR2 (germline): SGHTA, FQGNSA. Trimming at V came to 6 bases and at J to 2 bases, leaving 4 bases not matched to a gene. The CDR3 is CASRSGGTYEQYF. The CDR3, as DNA: TGTGCCAGCAGATCGGGGGGAACCTACGAGCAGTACTTC. The whole variable domain, remainder taken from reference TRBV7-2 and TRBJ2-7, is GAGVSQSPSNKVTEKGKDVELRCDPISGHTALYWYRQSLGQGLEFLIYFQGNSAPDKSGLPSDRFSAERTGGSVSTLTIQRTQQEDSAVYLCASRSGGTYEQYFGPGTRLTVT.

This clonotype occurred a few times. V usage is TRBV24-1 and J usage is TRBJ2-1, with 8 positions matching TRBD2. TRBJ2-5 explains the end of the DNA better; the J call may be wrong. CDR1 and CDR2 (germline): KGHDR, SFDVKD. CDR3 size: 14 residues. CDR3 loop: CATGVAGGRETQYF. CDR3 bases: TGTGCCACCGGGGTGGCGGGAGGTCGGGAGACCCAGTACTTC.

The genes are TRBV9 and TRBJ1-2; possibly TRBD1 for D (5 bases). Trimming cost V 0 bases and J 8 bases, with 17 bases left between them. The CDR3 runs to 15 residues. CDR1 and CDR2 (germline): SGDLS, YYNGEE. In DNA, the CDR3 is TGTGCCAGCAGCGTAGAGGGGCAGGGAGCGTACGGCTACACCTTC. Translating gives CASSVEGQGAYGYTF.

This clonotype was observed a few times. The chain employs TRBV9 and TRBJ2-5, with TRBD2 matching 7 bases. The J call may be in error: the DNA end matches TRBJ2-7 better. CDR3 length: 16 amino acids. CDR1 is SGDLS and CDR2 is YYNGEE in the germline V gene. The CDR3 bases are TGTGCCAGCAGCGTAGAGGGGAGGGAGCACGTAAGCGAGCAGTACTTC. Translation gives CASSVEGREHVSEQYF.

There are a few counts of this clonotype. V and J are TRBV29-1 and TRBJ2-5, with unresolved D. The DNA matches TRBJ2-7 better at its end, which makes the J call doubtful. The CDR3 totals 13 residues. CDR1 and CDR2 (germline): SQVTM, ANQGSEA. This CDR3 is CSVLGGLNYEQYF. As DNA, the CDR3 is TGCAGCGTTTTGGGCGGTCTCAACTACGAGCAGTACTTC.

V is TRBV29-1 and J is TRBJ2-7, with TRBD1 matching 9 bases. V lost 6 bases to trimming and J lost 4 bases; unmatched junction nucleotides: 10. This CDR3 has 14 amino acids. CDR1 and CDR2 from the germline V gene are SQVTM and ANQGSEA. The CDR3 sequence: CSVEDRGGFYEQYF. DNA of the CDR3: TGCAGCGTCGAGGACAGGGGTGGTTTTTACGAGCAGTACTTC.

This chain uses TRBV12-3 or TRBV12-4 with TRBJ2-7; D uncertain. Trimming took 2 bases from V and 3 from J, leaving 11 bases between them. CDR3 length equals 14 residues. Here the CDR3 reads CASSLRAIYYEQYF. As DNA, the CDR3 is TGTGCCAGCAGTTTAAGGGCTATATACTACGAGCAGTACTTC.

The chain carries TRBV7-6 and TRBJ2-6; 9 bases agree with TRBD1. J gave up 0 bases and V 2 bases, and 17 bases lay outside the gene matches. The CDR3 runs 22 residues. From germline, CDR1 is SGHVS and CDR2 FNYEAQ. CDR3 amino acids: CASSLPIRDRAAPYSGANVLTF. In nucleotides, the CDR3 is TGTGCCAGCAGCTTACCGATCCGGGACAGGGCGGCCCCCTACTCTGGGGCCAACGTCCTGACTTTC.

This chain links TRBV6-1 with TRBJ2-7; no reliable D call. The CDR3 contains 13 residues. Trimming removed 0 bases at V and 5 bases at J, with 8 bases between. In germline, CDR1 is MNHNS, CDR2 SASEGT. CDR3 DNA sequence: TGTGCCAGCAGTGAAGCCTCTTTCCACGAGCAGTACTTC. Translating gives CASSEASFHEQYF.

This clonotype has a handful of counts. This chain joins TRBV3-1 and TRBJ2-3; 7 bases align to TRBD2. V dropped 1 base and J dropped 2; count of bases not matched to a gene: 9. The germline V gene has CDR1 LGHDT and CDR2 YNNKEL (reference sequence). The CDR3 spans 17 residues. Here the CDR3 reads CASSQADAGDVTDTQYF. The DNA for the CDR3 is TGTGCCAGCAGCCAAGCCGACGCGGGGGACGTCACAGATACGCAGTATTTT.

This clonotype has a handful of counts. The chain uses TRBV2 and TRBJ2-1; D may be TRBD1 or TRBD2 (5 bases each). Trimming took 8 bases from V and 8 from J, leaving 10 bases between them. The CDR3 has 11 amino acids. CDR1 is SNHLY, CDR2 FYNNEI, per germline. CDR3 nucleotides: TGTGCCAGCGTCCGGGACGATGAGCAGTTCTTC. As protein: CASVRDDEQFF.

This clonotype was found a few times. The chain links TRBV6-5 to TRBJ2-4; maybe TRBD1 (5 bases). The germline gives CDR1 MNHEY, CDR2 SVGAGI. The CDR3 has 14 residues. V lost 3 bases to trimming and J lost 1 base, with 7 bases between them. The CDR3: CASSYGAAKNIQYF. CDR3 DNA: TGTGCCAGCAGTTATGGGGCGGCCAAAAACATTCAGTACTTC.

As DNA, the CDR3 is TGTGCCAGCAGCCTCTTTGGCGGGAGGGAGAATGAGCAGTTCTTC. Translation: CASSLFGGRENEQFF. V and J are TRBV7-2 and TRBJ2-5, with 9 bases aligning to TRBD2. Near its end, the DNA agrees better with TRBJ2-1, so the J call may be wrong. The CDR3 length is 15 residues. Germline values: CDR1 SGHTA, CDR2 FQGNSA.